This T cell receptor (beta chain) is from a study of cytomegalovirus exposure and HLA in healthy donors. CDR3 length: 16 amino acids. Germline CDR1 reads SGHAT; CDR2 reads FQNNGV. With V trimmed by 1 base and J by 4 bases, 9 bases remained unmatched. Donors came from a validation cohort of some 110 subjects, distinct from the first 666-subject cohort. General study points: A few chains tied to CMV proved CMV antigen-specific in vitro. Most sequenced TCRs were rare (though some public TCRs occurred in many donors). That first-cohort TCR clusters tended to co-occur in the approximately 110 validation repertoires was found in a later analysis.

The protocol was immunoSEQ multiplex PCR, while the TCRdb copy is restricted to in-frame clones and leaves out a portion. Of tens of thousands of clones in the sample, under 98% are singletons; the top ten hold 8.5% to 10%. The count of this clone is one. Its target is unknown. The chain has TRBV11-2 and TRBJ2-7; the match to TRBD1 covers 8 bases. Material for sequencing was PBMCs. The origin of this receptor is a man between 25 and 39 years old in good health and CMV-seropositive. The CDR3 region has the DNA TGTGCCAGCAGCTTAGTTCCGGGACAGGACGTTTACGAGCAGTACTTC. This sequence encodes CASSLVPGQDVYEQYF.